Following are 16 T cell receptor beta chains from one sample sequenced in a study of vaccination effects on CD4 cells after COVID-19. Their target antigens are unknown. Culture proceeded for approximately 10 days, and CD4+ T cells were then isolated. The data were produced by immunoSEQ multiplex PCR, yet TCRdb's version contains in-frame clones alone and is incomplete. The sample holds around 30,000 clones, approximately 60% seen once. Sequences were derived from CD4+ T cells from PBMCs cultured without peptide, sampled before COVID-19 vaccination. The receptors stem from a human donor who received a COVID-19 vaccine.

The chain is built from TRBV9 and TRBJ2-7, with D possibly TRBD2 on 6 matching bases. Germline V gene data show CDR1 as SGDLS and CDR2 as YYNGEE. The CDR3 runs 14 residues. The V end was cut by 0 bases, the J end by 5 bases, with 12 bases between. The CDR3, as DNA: TGTGCCAGCAGCGTAGCAGCGGGTATTGACGAGCAGTACTTC. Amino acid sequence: CASSVAAGIDEQYF.

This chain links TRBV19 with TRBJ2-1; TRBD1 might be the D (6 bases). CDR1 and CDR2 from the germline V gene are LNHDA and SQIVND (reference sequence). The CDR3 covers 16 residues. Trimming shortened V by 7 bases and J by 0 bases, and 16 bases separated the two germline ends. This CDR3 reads CASNTRDTHSYNEQFF. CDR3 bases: TGTGCCAGTAATACCCGGGACACCCACTCCTACAATGAGCAGTTCTTC.

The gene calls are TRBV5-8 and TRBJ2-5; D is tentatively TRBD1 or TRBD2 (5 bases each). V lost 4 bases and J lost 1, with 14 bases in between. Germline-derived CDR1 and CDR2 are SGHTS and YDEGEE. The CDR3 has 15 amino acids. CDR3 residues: CASSGTGTIQETQYF. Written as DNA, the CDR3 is TGTGCCAGCAGCGGAACCGGGACGATCCAAGAGACCCAGTACTTC. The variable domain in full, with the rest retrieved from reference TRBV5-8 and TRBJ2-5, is EAGVTQSPTHLIKTRGQQATLRCSPISGHTSVYWYQQALGLGLQFLLWYDEGEERNRGNFPPRFSGRQFPNYSSELNVNALELEDSALYLCASSGTGTIQETQYFGPGTRLLVL.

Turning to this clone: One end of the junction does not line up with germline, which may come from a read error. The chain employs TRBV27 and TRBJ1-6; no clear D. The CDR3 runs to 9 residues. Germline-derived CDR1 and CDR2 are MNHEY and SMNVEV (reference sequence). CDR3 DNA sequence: TGTGCCAGCCGTTTACCCCTCCACTTT. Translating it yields CASRLPLHF.

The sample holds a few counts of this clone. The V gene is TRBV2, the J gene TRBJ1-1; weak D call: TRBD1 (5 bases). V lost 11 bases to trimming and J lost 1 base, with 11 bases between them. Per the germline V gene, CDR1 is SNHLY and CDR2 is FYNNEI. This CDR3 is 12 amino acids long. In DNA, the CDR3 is TGTGCCTCAGCGGGGGGGAACACTGAAGCTTTCTTT. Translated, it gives CASAGGNTEAFF.

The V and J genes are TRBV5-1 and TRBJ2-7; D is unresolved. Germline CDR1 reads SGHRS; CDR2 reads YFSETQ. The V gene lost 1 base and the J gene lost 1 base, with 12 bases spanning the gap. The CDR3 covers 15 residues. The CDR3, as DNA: TGCGCCAGCAGCTTGATGCAGAGTTTTTCCTACGAGCAGTACTTC. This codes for CASSLMQSFSYEQYF. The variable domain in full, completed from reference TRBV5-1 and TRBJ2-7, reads KAGVTQTPRYLIKTRGQQVTLSCSPISGHRSVSWYQQTPGQGLQFLFEYFSETQRNKGNFPGRFSGRQFSNSRSEMNVSTLELGDSALYLCASSLMQSFSYEQYFGPGTRLTVT.

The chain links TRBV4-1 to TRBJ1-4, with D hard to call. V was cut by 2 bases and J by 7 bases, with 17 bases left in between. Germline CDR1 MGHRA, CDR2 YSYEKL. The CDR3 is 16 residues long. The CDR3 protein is CASSQSLTGRGEKLFF. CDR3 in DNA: TGCGCCAGCAGCCAAAGTTTGACCGGACGTGGTGAAAAACTGTTTTTT.

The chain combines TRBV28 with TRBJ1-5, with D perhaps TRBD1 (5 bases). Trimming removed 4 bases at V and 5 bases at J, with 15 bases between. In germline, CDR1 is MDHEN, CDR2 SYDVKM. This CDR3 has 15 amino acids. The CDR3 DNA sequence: TGTGCCAGCAGTTCCCTAGCAGGGCCAGATCAGCCCCAGCATTTT. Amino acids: CASSSLAGPDQPQHF.

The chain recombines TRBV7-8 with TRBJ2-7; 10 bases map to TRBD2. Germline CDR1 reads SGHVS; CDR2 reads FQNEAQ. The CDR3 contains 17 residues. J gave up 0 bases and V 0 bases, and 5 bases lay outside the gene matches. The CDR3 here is CASSLAVLAGSSYEQYF. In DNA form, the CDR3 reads TGTGCCAGCAGCTTAGCGGTACTAGCGGGGAGCTCCTACGAGCAGTACTTC.

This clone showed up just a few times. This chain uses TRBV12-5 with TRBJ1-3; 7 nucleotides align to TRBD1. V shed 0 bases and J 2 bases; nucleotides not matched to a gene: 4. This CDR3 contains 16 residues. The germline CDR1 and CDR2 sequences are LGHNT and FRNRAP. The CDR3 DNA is TGTGCTAGTGGTTTGGTATCAACAGGGGCTGGAAACACCATATATTTT. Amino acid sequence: CASGLVSTGAGNTIYF.

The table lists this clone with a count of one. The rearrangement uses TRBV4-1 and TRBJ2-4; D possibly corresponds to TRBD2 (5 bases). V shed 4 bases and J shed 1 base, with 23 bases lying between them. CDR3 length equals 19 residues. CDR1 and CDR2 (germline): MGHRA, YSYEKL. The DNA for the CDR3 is TGCGCCAGCAGCCCTATAAGGGATAGGGCGCCGGGGGCCAAAAACATTCAGTACTTC. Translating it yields CASSPIRDRAPGAKNIQYF.

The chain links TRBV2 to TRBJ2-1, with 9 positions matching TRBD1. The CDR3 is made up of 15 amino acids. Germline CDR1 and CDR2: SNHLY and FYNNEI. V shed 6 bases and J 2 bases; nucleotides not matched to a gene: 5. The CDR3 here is CASSETGGPYNEQFF. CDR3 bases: TGTGCCAGCAGCGAGACAGGGGGTCCCTACAATGAGCAGTTCTTC.

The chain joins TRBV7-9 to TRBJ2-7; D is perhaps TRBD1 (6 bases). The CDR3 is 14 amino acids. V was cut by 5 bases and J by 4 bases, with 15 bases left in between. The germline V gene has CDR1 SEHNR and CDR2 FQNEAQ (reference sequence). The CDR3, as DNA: TGTGCCAGCAGCCCCCGGACAGTAAGATACGAGCAGTACTTC. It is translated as CASSPRTVRYEQYF.

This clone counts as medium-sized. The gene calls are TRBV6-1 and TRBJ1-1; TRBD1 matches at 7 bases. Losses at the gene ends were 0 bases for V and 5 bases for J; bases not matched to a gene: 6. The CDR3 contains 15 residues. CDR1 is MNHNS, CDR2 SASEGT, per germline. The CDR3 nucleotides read TGTGCCAGCAGTGAAGCTTCGACAGGGAGAACTGAAGCTTTCTTT. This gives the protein CASSEASTGRTEAFF.

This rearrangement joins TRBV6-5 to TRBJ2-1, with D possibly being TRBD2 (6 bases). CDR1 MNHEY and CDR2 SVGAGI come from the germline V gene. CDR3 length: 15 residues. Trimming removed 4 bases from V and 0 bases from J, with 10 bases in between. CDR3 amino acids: CASSLAESSYNEQFF. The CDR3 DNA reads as TGTGCCAGCAGTTTAGCGGAGAGCTCCTACAATGAGCAGTTCTTC.

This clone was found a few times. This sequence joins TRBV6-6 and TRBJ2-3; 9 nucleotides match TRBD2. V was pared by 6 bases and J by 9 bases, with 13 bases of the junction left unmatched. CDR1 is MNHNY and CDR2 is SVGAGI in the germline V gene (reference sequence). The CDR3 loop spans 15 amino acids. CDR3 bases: TGTGCCAGCAGCCCCGCTAGCGGGGCCCTACCAACGCAGTATTTT. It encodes CASSPASGALPTQYF.